This T cell receptor (beta chain) originates from a study of glioma-infiltrating T cells after dendritic cell vaccination. The V gene's germline CDR1 is SGHRS and CDR2 YFSETQ. This CDR3 has 17 residues. V dropped 4 bases and J dropped 9; count of bases not matched to a gene: 10. The PCR used 60 V beta and 13 J beta primers. Some clones are missing from TCRdb's copy, which holds only in-frame ones; the method was immunoSEQ multiplex PCR. The sample lists some 100,000 clones; over 75% were seen once. The sample in question was blood, obtained before dendritic cell vaccination. The rearrangement links TRBV5-1 to TRBJ2-1; 16 nucleotides match TRBD2. The origin of this receptor is a human donor with glioblastoma. The CDR3 DNA reads as TGCGCCAGCAGCAACCCGGGACTAGCGGGGGGGCCGGGTGAGCAGTTCTTC. Translation gives CASSNPGLAGGPGEQFF.